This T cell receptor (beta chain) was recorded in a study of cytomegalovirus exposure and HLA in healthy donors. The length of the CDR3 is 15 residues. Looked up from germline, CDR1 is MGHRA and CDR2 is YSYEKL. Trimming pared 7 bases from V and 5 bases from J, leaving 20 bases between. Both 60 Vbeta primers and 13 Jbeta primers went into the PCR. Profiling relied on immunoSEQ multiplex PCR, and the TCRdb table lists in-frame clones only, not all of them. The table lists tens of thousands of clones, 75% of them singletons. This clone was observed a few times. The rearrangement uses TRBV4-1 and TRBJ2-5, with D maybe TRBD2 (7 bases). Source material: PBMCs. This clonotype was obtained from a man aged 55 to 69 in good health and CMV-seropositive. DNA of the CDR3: TGCGCCAGCACCAACTCACGGGGGGCGGCCGAGACCCAGTACTTC. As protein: CASTNSRGAAETQYF.